The rows below give T cell receptor beta chains drawn from one sample of a study of CD8 T cells in Susac syndrome. In TCRdb, the immunoSEQ multiplex PCR reads were re-called with MiXCR into one record per CDR3 protein. The sample has about 150,000 distinct CDR3 sequences; approximately 94% are singletons. The material sequenced was CD8+ T cells from PBMCs. The origin of the receptors is a human donor with multiple sclerosis. Each CDR3 is given with its conserved first and last residue. D genes are given only for firm matches. Not every row has a clone size; where given, it reads once, few, many or a size class.

D	size	J	V	length	DNA	CDR3
NA	NA	TRBJ2-2	TRBV9	12	TGTGCCAGCAGCGTAGTTGTCGGGGAGCTGTTTTTT	CASSVVVGELFF
NA	NA	TRBJ2-7	TRBV6-2/TRBV6-3	13	TGTGCCAGCAGTTACCGTCGGACCCCCGAGCAGTACTTC	CASSYRRTPEQYF
NA	NA	TRBJ1-5	TRBV7-6	17	TGTGCCAGCAGCCCACGACTGGGTCAGGAAGGCAATCAGCCCCAGCATTTT	CASSPRLGQEGNQPQHF
NA	NA	TRBJ1-2	TRBV7-9	15	TGTGCCAGCAGCTTAGGGCACTCCGCTAACTATGGCTACACCTTC	CASSLGHSANYGYTF
TRBD2	NA	TRBJ2-3	TRBV27	21	TGTGCCAGCAGCGATACCCTACTAGCGGGGGTGGAACCCGACCACACAGATACGCAGTATTTT	CASSDTLLAGVEPDHTDTQYF
TRBD1	NA	TRBJ1-4	TRBV7-8	14	TGTGCCAGCAGCTTTGGCAGGGGGCGTGAAAAACTGTTTTTT	CASSFGRGREKLFF
NA	once	TRBJ2-3	TRBV27	13	TGTGCCAGCAGTTCTACACCAACAGATACGCAGTATTTT	CASSSTPTDTQYF
TRBD1	NA	TRBJ2-1	TRBV5-1	15	TGCGCCAGCAGCTTGGGTGGGACAGGCTACAATGAGCAGTTCTTC	CASSLGGTGYNEQFF
NA	NA	TRBJ2-2	TRBV28	12	TGTGCCAGCAAGAAGTACACCGGGGAGCTGTTTTTT	CASKKYTGELFF
NA	NA	TRBJ2-7	TRBV9	13	TGTGCCAGCAGCGTAATGGGGGCGGGAGAGCAGTACTTC	CASSVMGAGEQYF
NA	NA	TRBJ1-6	TRBV9	16	TGTGCCAGCAGCGTGCAGGAGAGCTCCTATAATTCACCCCTCCACTTT	CASSVQESSYNSPLHF